The 15 T cell receptor beta chains below were found in one sample sequenced in a study of metastatic and nonmetastatic thyroid tumors. Ahead of thyroid surgery, no patient had received treatment of any kind. MiXCR re-clonotyped the PCR reads for TCRdb. Here the sample spans tens of thousands of clones, over 20% being singletons. The sequencing input was blood. The origin of the receptors is a male donor with papillary thyroid cancer or a benign thyroid nodule (not recorded which). Some clones in this sample may be carry-over from other donors' samples.

This clone was seen ten or more times. It may be a read error: a sequence one base away is much more abundant. As the CDR3 is not closed by the conserved phenylalanine or tryptophan, this likely results from a read error. The V and J genes are TRBV14 and TRBJ2-2; TRBD2 agrees at 7 bases. Germline V gene data show CDR1 as SGHDN and CDR2 as FVKESK. The J segment lost 5 bases and the V segment lost 4 bases, leaving 10 bases of the junction unmatched. There are 16 residues in the CDR3. CDR3 protein: CASSPPGRGATGELFL. The CDR3 bases are TGTGCCAGCAGCCCGCCGGGGAGGGGTGCTACCGGGGAGCTGTTTCTT.

V gene TRBV12-3 or TRBV12-4 combines with J gene TRBJ1-2, with D possibly TRBD1 on 5 matching bases. Trimming removed 4 bases from V and 8 bases from J, with 14 bases in between. The CDR3 sequence is 13 residues long. Here the CDR3 reads CASSSEGRLGYTF. CDR3 DNA sequence: TGTGCCAGCAGTTCGGAGGGGCGTTTAGGCTACACCTTC.

This clone was observed a few times. The chain employs TRBV10-3 and TRBJ2-3; the D gene is possibly TRBD1 (6 bases). The CDR3 is made up of 14 amino acids. V lost 4 bases, J lost 0 bases, and 8 bases lay in between. Germline CDR1 and CDR2: ENHRY and SYGVKD. The CDR3 DNA follows: TGTGCCATCAGTGGTGGGGGCAGCACAGATACGCAGTATTTT. Translated: CAISGGGSTDTQYF.

The chain recombines TRBV13 with TRBJ2-7; D ambiguous. The V gene's germline CDR1 is PRHDT and CDR2 FYEKMQ (reference sequence). V was trimmed by 4 bases and J by 2 bases, leaving 15 bases between them. The CDR3 has 15 residues. CDR3 sequence (DNA): TGTGCCAGCAGCTCCCCCAGAGGCGGAGCCTACGAGCAGTACTTC. It specifies CASSSPRGGAYEQYF.

The rearrangement uses TRBV18 and TRBJ2-7, with D possibly TRBD2 on 6 matching bases. The V end lost 6 bases, the J end lost 7 bases, and 16 bases lay between the germline ends. In germline, CDR1 is KGHSH, CDR2 LQKENI. The CDR3 contains 13 residues. Written as DNA, the CDR3 is TGTGCCAGCTCGACCTTTGACCGGGGGGAGCAGTACTTC. Its protein product is CASSTFDRGEQYF.

In its sample, this clone was seen many times. The V call is TRBV4-1, the J call TRBJ2-1, with D perhaps assigned TRBD1 or TRBD2 (6 bases each). Per the germline V gene, CDR1 is MGHRA and CDR2 is YSYEKL. CDR3 length: 15 residues. V shed 0 bases and J shed 7 bases, with 13 bases lying between them. Written as DNA, the CDR3 is TGCGCCAGCAGCCAAGAGAGGGGGGCGCGGAATGAGCAGTTCTTC. This encodes CASSQERGARNEQFF.

This clone was picked up a small number of times. This CDR3 fails to terminate in the conserved phenylalanine or tryptophan, so it likely reflects a read error. The chain combines TRBV29-1 with TRBJ1-1; D is possibly TRBD1 (6 bases). The CDR3 length is 15 residues. Germline V CDR1 and CDR2: SQVTM, ANQGSEA. V shed 6 bases and J shed 5 bases, with 22 bases lying between them. The CDR3 spells CSVPRGSTEGTEAFV. The CDR3 region has the DNA TGCAGCGTGCCTAGGGGGTCCACCGAAGGTACTGAAGCTTTCGTT.

In the case of this clone: The junction shows a germline mismatch at one end, possibly a read error. This chain links TRBV20-1 with TRBJ1-2; 7 nucleotides agree with TRBD1. CDR3 length: 16 residues. The germline V gene encodes CDR1 DFQATT and CDR2 SNEGSKA (reference sequence). The CDR3 DNA follows: TGCAGTTCTAGGGATAAGGGGACAGTTTCTAACTATGGCTACACCTTC. Translating gives CSSRDKGTVSNYGYTF.

This clone was counted at least ten times. The rearrangement links TRBV6-1 to TRBJ2-7, with D possibly being TRBD2 (6 bases). CDR1 MNHNS and CDR2 SASEGT come from the germline V gene. The CDR3 is made up of 11 amino acids. Trimming pared 6 bases from V and 6 bases from J, leaving 9 bases between. CDR3 protein: CASSQAGEQYF. In DNA, the CDR3 is TGTGCCAGCAGCCAAGCGGGCGAGCAGTACTTC.

This clone was found many times. This chain connects TRBV20-1 to TRBJ1-1; TRBD1 agrees at 10 bases. Per the germline V gene, CDR1 is DFQATT and CDR2 is SNEGSKA (reference sequence). The length of the CDR3 is 14 residues. Trimming took 5 bases from V and 6 from J; bases not matched to a gene: 9. The CDR3 here is CSAPAGTGASEAFF. The DNA of the CDR3 is TGCAGTGCTCCAGCCGGGACAGGGGCTTCTGAAGCTTTCTTT.

This clone was counted ten times or more. The genes are TRBV5-5 and TRBJ2-1; D is ambiguous. CDR1 is SGHKS, CDR2 YYEKEE, per germline (reference sequence). V lost 0 bases to trimming and J lost 0 bases, with 10 bases between them. This CDR3 contains 16 residues. The CDR3 region is CASSLALWGSYNEQFF. Written as DNA, the CDR3 is TGTGCCAGCAGCTTGGCTCTCTGGGGCTCCTACAATGAGCAGTTCTTC.

This clone was counted a few times. The V gene is TRBV18, the J gene TRBJ2-1; the D is unclear. This CDR3 region has 16 residues. V was pared by 1 base and J by 6 bases, with 16 bases between. From germline, CDR1 is KGHSH and CDR2 LQKENI. The CDR3 nucleotides read TGTGCCAGCTCACCACGATCCGGCATTAGACCCAATGAGCAGTTCTTC. It is translated as CASSPRSGIRPNEQFF.

V gene TRBV20-1 combines with J gene TRBJ2-1; D assignment may be TRBD1 or TRBD2 (6 bases each). The CDR3 length is 15 residues. Deletions cut 5 bases from V and 2 bases from J, with 16 bases between. Germline CDR1 and CDR2: DFQATT and SNEGSKA (reference sequence). The CDR3: CSAEGGSNAYNEQFF. The CDR3 DNA reads as TGCAGTGCTGAGGGGGGAAGCAATGCCTACAATGAGCAGTTCTTC.

This clone was observed many times. The V gene is TRBV30, the J gene TRBJ1-1; D gene ambiguous. Per the germline V gene, CDR1 is GTSNPN and CDR2 is SVGIG (reference sequence). V was clipped by 3 bases and J by 7 bases, with 24 bases between them. CDR3 length: 16 amino acids. The DNA for the CDR3 is TGTGCCTGGAGAGGCTGGGCTGTTACCGGGCGTGATGAAGCTTTCTTT. Protein product: CAWRGWAVTGRDEAFF.

This clone was seen many times. The chain has TRBV7-8 and TRBJ2-3, with D possibly being TRBD1 or TRBD2 (5 bases each). From germline, CDR1 is SGHVS and CDR2 FQNEAQ. Deletions cut 2 bases from V and 2 bases from J, with 14 bases between. CDR3 size: 16 residues. The CDR3 is CASSLTGTAYTDTQYF. The CDR3 DNA sequence: TGTGCCAGCAGCTTAACCGGGACCGCTTACACAGATACGCAGTATTTT.